This is a list of T cell receptor beta chains from one sample in a study of follicular helper T cells after annual influenza vaccination. Assay: immunoSEQ multiplex PCR; the TCRdb copy retains only in-frame clones and omits some. The sample lists roughly 7,100 clones, 75% to 90% seen once, with about 0.54% in the top ten. Here the sequenced sample was CXCR5- memory CD4+ T cells sorted from blood, taken 7 days after influenza vaccination. Source of these receptors: an adult who received the influenza vaccine. CDR3s include the opening cysteine and the closing phenylalanine or tryptophan. The D gene is left open where the match is weak. Clone size is shown for a subset of rows, as once, few, many or a class of expanded clone.

J,size,length,D,V,CDR3,DNA
TRBJ1-3,NA,16,TRBD1,TRBV18,CASSQQQGALGNTIYF,TGTGCCAGCTCACAACAACAGGGGGCCCTTGGAAACACCATATATTTT
TRBJ1-4,NA,13,NA,TRBV7-2,CASSLVLNAELFF,TGTGCCAGCAGCTTAGTTCTCAACGCGGAACTGTTTTTT
TRBJ1-6,few,17,NA,TRBV18,CASSPAGSRSYNSPLHF,TGTGCCAGCTCACCGGCAGGTTCACGCTCCTATAATTCACCCCTCCACTTT
TRBJ1-5,NA,12,NA,TRBV4-2,CASSFVNQPQHF,TGTGCCAGCAGCTTCGTTAATCAGCCCCAGCATTTT
TRBJ2-6,NA,17,NA,TRBV5-1,CASSKVPAASGANVLTF,TGCGCCAGCAGCAAAGTCCCGGCGGCCTCTGGGGCCAACGTCCTGACTTTC
TRBJ2-1,NA,15,TRBD2,TRBV9,CASSTGTSGGAEQFF,TGTGCCAGCAGCACCGGGACTAGCGGGGGGGCAGAGCAGTTCTTC
TRBJ1-4,NA,16,TRBD1,TRBV13,CASSQGAGATNEKLFF,TGTGCCAGCAGCCAGGGGGCCGGGGCAACTAATGAAAAACTGTTTTTT
TRBJ2-7,NA,15,TRBD2,TRBV11-3,CASSRLGGGRYEQYF,TGTGCCAGCAGCCGCCTGGGGGGCGGGAGGTACGAGCAGTACTTC
TRBJ2-7,NA,12,NA,TRBV7-9,CASSLIYYEQYF,TGTGCCAGCAGCTTAATTTACTACGAGCAGTACTTC
TRBJ1-1,NA,17,TRBD1,TRBV7-8,CASSSSRARGKFTEAFF,TGTGCCAGCAGCTCCTCGCGGGCCAGGGGGAAATTCACTGAAGCTTTCTTT
TRBJ1-3,NA,17,NA,TRBV4-3,CASSQSSQGSSGNTIYF,TGCGCCAGCAGCCAAAGTAGTCAGGGCAGCTCTGGAAACACCATATATTTT
TRBJ2-3,NA,14,NA,TRBV19,CASSLGSFPDTQYF,TGTGCCAGTAGTCTGGGGTCCTTCCCAGATACGCAGTATTTT
TRBJ2-4,NA,14,TRBD1,TRBV2,CASRGQGAGHIQYF,TGTGCCAGCAGAGGACAGGGGGCAGGCCACATTCAGTACTTC
TRBJ2-7,NA,13,NA,TRBV10-2,CASRDTLSYEQYF,TGCGCCAGCCGGGACACACTCTCCTACGAGCAGTACTTC
TRBJ1-2,few,13,NA,TRBV9,CASSGTNRYGYTF,TGTGCCAGCAGCGGGACAAACCGCTATGGCTACACCTTC
TRBJ2-3,NA,16,NA,TRBV9,CASSVEPGASRDTQYF,TGTGCCAGCAGCGTAGAGCCTGGGGCTAGCAGGGATACGCAGTATTTT
TRBJ1-4,NA,15,TRBD1,TRBV25-1,CASSAGQGLNEKLFF,TGTGCCAGCAGTGCGGGACAGGGGCTTAATGAAAAACTGTTTTTT
TRBJ2-3,NA,16,TRBD2,TRBV6-4,CASSPTSGGRTDTQYF,TGTGCCAGCAGTCCGACTAGCGGGGGAAGGACAGATACGCAGTATTTT
TRBJ2-1,NA,15,NA,TRBV5-4,CASSLARVPYNEQFF,TGTGCCAGCAGCTTGGCCAGGGTCCCCTACAATGAGCAGTTCTTC
TRBJ2-2,NA,13,NA,TRBV6-6,CASSYSSFGELFF,TGTGCCAGCAGTTACAGTAGTTTCGGGGAGCTGTTTTTT
TRBJ2-3,NA,15,TRBD1,TRBV5-1,CASSPVGTGPDTQYF,TGCGCCAGCAGCCCGGTAGGGACAGGACCAGATACGCAGTATTTT
TRBJ2-7,NA,14,NA,TRBV7-8,CASSSYGFGYEQYF,TGTGCCAGCAGCTCTTATGGGTTTGGGTACGAGCAGTACTTC
TRBJ2-4,NA,18,TRBD2,TRBV19,CASSIVRASGGTKNIQYF,TGTGCCAGTAGTATAGTAAGGGCTAGCGGGGGTACAAAAAACATTCAGTACTTC
TRBJ1-1,NA,14,NA,TRBV5-1,CASSPGAGRTEAFF,TGCGCCAGCAGCCCCGGGGCAGGGCGAACTGAAGCTTTCTTT
TRBJ1-2,NA,16,NA,TRBV18,CASSPLSPGNKYGYTF,TGTGCCAGCTCACCACTTTCGCCGGGGAATAAGTATGGCTACACCTTC
TRBJ2-4,NA,15,NA,TRBV19,CASSPRFGQKNIQYF,TGTGCCAGTAGCCCACGTTTTGGACAAAAAAACATTCAGTACTTC
TRBJ1-3,NA,17,NA,TRBV4-3,CASSRGNTGGSGNTIYF,TGCGCCAGCAGCCGGGGAAATACCGGGGGCTCTGGAAACACCATATATTTT